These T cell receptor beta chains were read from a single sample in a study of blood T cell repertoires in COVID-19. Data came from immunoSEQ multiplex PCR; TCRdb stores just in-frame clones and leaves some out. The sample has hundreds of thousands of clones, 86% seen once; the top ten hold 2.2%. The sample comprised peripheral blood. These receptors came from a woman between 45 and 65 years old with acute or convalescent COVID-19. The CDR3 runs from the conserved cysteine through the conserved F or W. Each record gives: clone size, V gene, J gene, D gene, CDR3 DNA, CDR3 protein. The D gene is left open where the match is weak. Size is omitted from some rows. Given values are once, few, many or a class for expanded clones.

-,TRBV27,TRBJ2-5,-,TGTGCCAGCAGACCCTGGGGAGGCACGAAAGAGACCCAGTACTTC,CASRPWGGTKETQYF
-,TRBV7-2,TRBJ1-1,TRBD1,TGTGCCAGCAGCTTAGCGGGGACAGTCACTGAAGCTTTCTTT,CASSLAGTVTEAFF
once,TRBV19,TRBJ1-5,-,TGTGCCAGTAGCCAGGGTCAGACCGGCAATCAGCCCCAGCATTTT,CASSQGQTGNQPQHF
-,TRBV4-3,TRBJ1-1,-,TGCGCCAGCAGCCAAGACACGGGAACTGAAGCTTTCTTT,CASSQDTGTEAFF
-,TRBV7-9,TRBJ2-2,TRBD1,TGTGCCAGCAGCTTCCCCCAGGGGGCGAACACCGGGGAGCTGTTTTTT,CASSFPQGANTGELFF
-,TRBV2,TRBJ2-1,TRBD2,TGTGCCAGCAGTGGGATAGGCGGGGGTTCCTACAATGAGCAGTTCTTC,CASSGIGGGSYNEQFF
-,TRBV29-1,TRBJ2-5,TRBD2,TGCAGCGTTGATGGGTTCGGGGGGCAAGAGACCCAGTACTTC,CSVDGFGGQETQYF
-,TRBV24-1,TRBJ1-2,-,TGTGCCACCAGTGATTTCGGGGAGAACTATGGCTACACCTTC,CATSDFGENYGYTF
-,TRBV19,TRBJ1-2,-,TGTGCCAGTAGTATGACGGGGGGAGCGTGGGATGGCTACACCTTC,CASSMTGGAWDGYTF
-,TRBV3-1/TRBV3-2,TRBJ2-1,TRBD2,TGTGCCAGCAGCCAAGATCTTAGCGGGAGGGCCAGGCGGTTCTTC,CASSQDLSGRARRFF
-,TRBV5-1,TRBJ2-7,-,TGCGCCAGCAGCTTGGATGTCGTCCGCAGCTCCTACGAGCAGTACTTC,CASSLDVVRSSYEQYF
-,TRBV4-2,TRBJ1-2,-,TGTGCCAGCAGCCAATTGGGACAAACAATAGGCTACACCTTC,CASSQLGQTIGYTF
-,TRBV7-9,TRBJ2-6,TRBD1,TGTGCCAGCAGGTCCGGGACAGGGCAATCGAAAGGGGCCAACGTCCTGACTTTC,CASRSGTGQSKGANVLTF
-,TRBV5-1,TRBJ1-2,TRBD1,TGCGCCAGCAGCTTGGGTAGACAGGGGGATGGCTACACCTTC,CASSLGRQGDGYTF
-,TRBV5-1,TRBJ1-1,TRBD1,TGCGCCAGCAGCCCGCTTGGACAGGGGAACACTGAAGCTTTCTTT,CASSPLGQGNTEAFF
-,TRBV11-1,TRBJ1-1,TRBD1,TGTGCCAGCAGCACCCCCAGACAGGGAATTGAAGCTTTCTTT,CASSTPRQGIEAFF
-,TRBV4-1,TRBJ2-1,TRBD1,TGCGCCAGCAGCCAAGATCTGACAGGGGGCAAATTCGATGAGCAGTTCTTC,CASSQDLTGGKFDEQFF